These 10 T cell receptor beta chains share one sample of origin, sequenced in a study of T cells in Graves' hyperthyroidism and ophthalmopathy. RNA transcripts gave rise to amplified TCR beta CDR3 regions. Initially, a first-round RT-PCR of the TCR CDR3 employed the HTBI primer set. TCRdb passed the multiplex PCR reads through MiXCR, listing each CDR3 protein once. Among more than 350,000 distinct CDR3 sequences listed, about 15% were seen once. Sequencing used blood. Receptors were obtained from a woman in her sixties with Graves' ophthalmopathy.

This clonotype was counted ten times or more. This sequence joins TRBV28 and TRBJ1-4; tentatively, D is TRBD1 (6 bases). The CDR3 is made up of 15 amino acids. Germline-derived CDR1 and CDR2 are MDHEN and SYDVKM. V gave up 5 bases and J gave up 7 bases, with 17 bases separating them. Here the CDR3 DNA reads TGTGCCAGCAGTATATTAAGGGGGGGTAGTGAAAAACTGTTTTTT. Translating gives CASSILRGGSEKLFF.

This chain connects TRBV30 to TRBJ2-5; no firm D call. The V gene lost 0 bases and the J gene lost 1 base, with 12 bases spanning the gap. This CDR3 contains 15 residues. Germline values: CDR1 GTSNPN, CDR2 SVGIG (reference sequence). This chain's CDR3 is CAWSVGVGLQETQYF. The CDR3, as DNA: TGTGCCTGGAGTGTAGGCGTAGGCCTCCAAGAGACCCAGTACTTC.

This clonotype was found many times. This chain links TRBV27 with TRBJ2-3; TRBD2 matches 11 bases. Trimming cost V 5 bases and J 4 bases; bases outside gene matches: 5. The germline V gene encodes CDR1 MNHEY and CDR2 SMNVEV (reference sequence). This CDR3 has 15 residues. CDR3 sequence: CASSTSGRDADTQYF. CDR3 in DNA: TGTGCCAGCAGTACTAGCGGGAGAGATGCAGATACGCAGTATTTT.

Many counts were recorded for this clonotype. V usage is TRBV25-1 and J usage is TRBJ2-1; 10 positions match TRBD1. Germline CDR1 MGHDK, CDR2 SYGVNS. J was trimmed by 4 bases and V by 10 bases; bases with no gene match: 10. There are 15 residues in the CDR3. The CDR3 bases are TGTGCCACGTCCCGGGACAGGGGCGAATACAATGAGCAGTTCTTC. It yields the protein CATSRDRGEYNEQFF.

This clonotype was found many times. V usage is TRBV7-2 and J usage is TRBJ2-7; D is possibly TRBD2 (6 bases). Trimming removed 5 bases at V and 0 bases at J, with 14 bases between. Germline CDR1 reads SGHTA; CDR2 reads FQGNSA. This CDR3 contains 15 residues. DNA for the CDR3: TGTGCCAGCAGCCTCGGGAGTACCCCCTCCTACGAGCAGTACTTC. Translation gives CASSLGSTPSYEQYF.

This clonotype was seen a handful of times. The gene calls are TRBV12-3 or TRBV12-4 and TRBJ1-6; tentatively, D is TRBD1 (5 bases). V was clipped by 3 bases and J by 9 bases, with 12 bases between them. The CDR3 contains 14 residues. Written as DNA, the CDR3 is TGTGCCAGCAGTTTCGGAGGGGCGCTTTCACCCCTCCACTTT. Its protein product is CASSFGGALSPLHF.

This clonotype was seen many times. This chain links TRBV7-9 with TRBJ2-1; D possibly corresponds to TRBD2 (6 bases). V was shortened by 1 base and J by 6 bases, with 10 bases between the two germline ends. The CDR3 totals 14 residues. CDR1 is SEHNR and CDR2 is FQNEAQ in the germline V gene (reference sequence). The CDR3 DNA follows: TGTGCCAGCAGCTTAGTAGTAGCGGCCAATGAGCAGTTCTTC. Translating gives CASSLVVAANEQFF.

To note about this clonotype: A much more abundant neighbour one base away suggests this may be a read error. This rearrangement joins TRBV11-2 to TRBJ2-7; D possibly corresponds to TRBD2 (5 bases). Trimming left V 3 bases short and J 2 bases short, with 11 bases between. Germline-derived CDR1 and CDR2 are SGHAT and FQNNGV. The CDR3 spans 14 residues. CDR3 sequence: CASSLIAHAYEQYV. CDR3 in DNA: TGTGCCAGCAGCTTGATAGCGCATGCCTACGAGCAGTACGTC.

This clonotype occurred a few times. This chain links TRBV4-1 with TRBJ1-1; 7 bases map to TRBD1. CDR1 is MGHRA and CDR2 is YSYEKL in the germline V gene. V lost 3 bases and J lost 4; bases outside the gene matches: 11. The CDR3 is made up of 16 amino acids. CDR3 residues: CASSHTSGGSRTEAFF. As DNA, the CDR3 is TGCGCCAGCAGCCACACATCAGGGGGGAGTCGCACTGAAGCTTTCTTT.

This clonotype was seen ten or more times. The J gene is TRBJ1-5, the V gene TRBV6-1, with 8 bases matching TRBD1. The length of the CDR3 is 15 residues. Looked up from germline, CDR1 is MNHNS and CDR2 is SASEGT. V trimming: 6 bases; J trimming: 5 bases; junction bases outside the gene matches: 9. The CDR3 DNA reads TGTGCCAGCAGGTCCGGGACAGGATCCTATCAGCCCCAGCATTTT. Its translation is CASRSGTGSYQPQHF.